A single sample gave rise to the 30 T cell receptor beta chains below, sequenced in a study of OX40 agonist ivuxolimab in advanced cancers. Assay: immunoSEQ multiplex PCR; the TCRdb copy retains only in-frame clones and omits some. In the table there are 9,500 to 14,000 clones, around four fifths of which are singletons. The sample here was CD4+ or CD8+ T cells sorted from blood, taken in a trial of the OX40 agonist ivuxolimab. The receptors were sampled from an adult with an advanced solid tumor such as melanoma, head and neck, liver or kidney cancer.

The rearrangement uses TRBV2 and TRBJ1-3; D remains unclear. CDR3 length: 15 residues. CDR1 and CDR2 from the germline V gene are SNHLY and FYNNEI. Trimming took off 8 bases at V and 0 bases at J, with 14 bases between the two ends. CDR3 sequence: CASAAAPSSGNTIYF. Written as DNA, the CDR3 is TGTGCCAGCGCGGCAGCGCCGAGCTCTGGAAACACCATATATTTT. The variable domain in full, completed from reference TRBV2 and TRBJ1-3, reads EPEVTQTPSHQVTQMGQEVILRCVPISNHLYFYWYRQILGQKVEFLVSFYNNEISEKSEIFDDQFSVERPDGSNFTLKIRSTKLEDSAMYFCASAAAPSSGNTIYFGEGSWLTVV.

The rearrangement joins TRBV18 to TRBJ1-6, with a tentative D call TRBD1 (5 bases). Trimming took 2 bases from V and 3 from J, leaving 11 bases between them. Germline V gene sequence: CDR1 KGHSH, CDR2 LQKENI. This CDR3 is 16 amino acids long. This CDR3 reads CASSPEGSVYNSPLHF. The CDR3 DNA is TGTGCCAGCTCACCAGAGGGGTCGGTCTATAATTCACCCCTCCACTTT.

The chain carries TRBV5-5 and TRBJ1-4; no reliable D call. Germline-derived CDR1 and CDR2 are SGHKS and YYEKEE (reference sequence). CDR3 length: 13 residues. V shed 4 bases and J shed 7 bases, with 11 bases lying between them. The CDR3 coding sequence is TGTGCCAGCAGCCTTGGGTCAGTTGAAAAACTGTTTTTT. Translated: CASSLGSVEKLFF.

This clone was seen just once. The chain employs TRBV19 and TRBJ2-1; 13 nucleotides agree with TRBD2. The CDR3 covers 15 residues. The trim removed 1 base at V and 15 bases at J, leaving 9 bases unmatched. CDR1 LNHDA and CDR2 SQIVND come from the germline V gene (reference sequence). The DNA of the CDR3 is TGTGCCAGTAGTATAGGTCCCCTAACTAGCGGGGGGGTGTTCTTC. This gives the protein CASSIGPLTSGGVFF.

This clone was seen only once. The genes are TRBV4-2 and TRBJ2-7, with D possibly matching TRBD2 (7 bases). The CDR3 covers 20 residues. V lost 3 bases and J lost 3, with 30 bases in between. Germline values: CDR1 LGHNA, CDR2 YNFKEQ. The CDR3 loop reads CASSQAAVRVIRGANYEQYF. The CDR3 DNA follows: TGTGCCAGCAGCCAGGCCGCCGTACGAGTCATTCGGGGGGCAAACTACGAGCAGTACTTC.

The chain recombines TRBV4-1 with TRBJ2-7; 7 positions agree with TRBD1. The CDR3 totals 15 residues. V dropped 5 bases and J dropped 5; count of bases not matched to a gene: 12. Germline V gene lookup returns CDR1 MGHRA and CDR2 YSYEKL. CDR3 in DNA: TGCGCCAGCAGCAAAGGAGGCGACAGGGTGGACGAGCAGTACTTC. This translates into CASSKGGDRVDEQYF.

This rearrangement joins TRBV10-3 to TRBJ2-2, with no clear D. This CDR3 region has 13 residues. Germline V gives CDR1 ENHRY, CDR2 SYGVKD. V lost 6 bases, J lost 6 bases, and 11 bases lay in between. The CDR3 nucleotides are TGTGCCATCAGGAAGGACGAAGCCGGGGAGCTGTTTTTT. Protein: CAIRKDEAGELFF.

V gene TRBV7-3 combines with J gene TRBJ1-2, with TRBD1 matching over 11 bases. V lost 3 bases and J lost 8; bases outside the gene matches: 2. The CDR3 loop spans 13 amino acids. The germline V gene encodes CDR1 SGHTA and CDR2 FQGTGA. The DNA of the CDR3 is TGTGCCAGCAGCTTCGGGACAGGGGGAGGCTACACCTTC. Protein sequence: CASSFGTGGGYTF.

The chain uses TRBV29-1 and TRBJ1-1; possible D gene TRBD1, 5 bases. The CDR3 is 12 residues long. Germline V lookup: CDR1 SQVTM, CDR2 ANQGSEA. V lost 6 bases and J lost 4, with 12 bases in between. The CDR3, as DNA: TGCAGCGTCAGACATGGGGGCACTGAAGCTTTCTTT. As protein: CSVRHGGTEAFF.

This clone was recorded once. The rearrangement joins TRBV10-1 to TRBJ1-5; TRBD1 aligns across 9 bases. Germline trimming cut 8 bases from V and 3 bases from J; bases unmatched to any gene: 8. This CDR3 region has 15 residues. Per germline, CDR1 WNHNN and CDR2 SYGVQD (reference sequence). The CDR3 bases are TGCGCCAGCCCTCCGGGACAGGGATACAATCAGCCCCAGCATTTT. Protein sequence: CASPPGQGYNQPQHF.

There are a few counts of this clone. Other nucleotide sequences in the sample specify the same CDR3. The rearrangement uses TRBV19 and TRBJ1-5; D remains ambiguous. This CDR3 is built from 13 residues. Deletions cut 8 bases from V and 0 bases from J, with 8 bases between. Looked up from germline, CDR1 is LNHDA and CDR2 is SQIVND (reference sequence). The DNA of the CDR3 is TGTGCCAGTGGCCAGGATAGCAATCAGCCCCAGCATTTT. This gives the protein CASGQDSNQPQHF.

Here the CDR3 DNA reads TGTGCCAGCAGCGACGGACAGGGGGACTATGGCTACACCTTC. This gives the protein CASSDGQGDYGYTF. The chain joins TRBV9 to TRBJ1-2; 10 bases map to TRBD1. The ends lost 3 bases at V and 3 bases at J; junction bases unmatched: 2. Germline V gene sequence: CDR1 SGDLS, CDR2 YYNGEE. CDR3 size: 14 residues.

The sample holds one count of this clone. This chain connects TRBV6-1 to TRBJ2-1, with TRBD2 matching 13 bases. This CDR3 region has 15 residues. Per germline, CDR1 MNHNS and CDR2 SASEGT. V gave up 1 base and J gave up 11 bases; unmatched junction bases: 5. The CDR3 region is CASSEVTSGGAKQFF. The CDR3 DNA is TGTGCCAGCAGTGAAGTCACTAGCGGGGGGGCCAAGCAGTTCTTC.

V gene TRBV5-1 combines with J gene TRBJ2-1; D unclear. Between the trimmed V and J ends, which lost 2 bases and 9 bases, there was a span of 6 bases. The CDR3 is made up of 11 amino acids. CDR1 is SGHRS, CDR2 YFSETQ, per germline. CDR3 nucleotide sequence: TGCGCCAGCAGCTTTGGGGTTGAGCAGTTCTTC. It yields the protein CASSFGVEQFF. The full variable domain, rest sourced from reference TRBV5-1 and TRBJ2-1, is KAGVTQTPRYLIKTRGQQVTLSCSPISGHRSVSWYQQTPGQGLQFLFEYFSETQRNKGNFPGRFSGRQFSNSRSEMNVSTLELGDSALYLCASSFGVEQFFGPGTRLTVL.

This chain uses TRBV27 with TRBJ2-3; a possible D gene is TRBD1 (6 bases). The CDR3 sequence is 14 residues long. Germline V gene sequence: CDR1 MNHEY, CDR2 SMNVEV (reference sequence). The V end was cut by 6 bases, the J end by 0 bases, with 10 bases between. CDR3 in amino acids: CASRDRPSTDTQYF. DNA of the CDR3: TGTGCCAGCAGGGACAGACCTAGCACAGATACGCAGTATTTT.

This sequence joins TRBV11-2 and TRBJ1-2; no clear D. The germline V and J ends were trimmed by 0 bases and 7 bases, with 15 bases remaining between them. This CDR3 contains 15 residues. The germline gives CDR1 SGHAT, CDR2 FQNNGV. The CDR3 nucleotides are TGTGCCAGCAGCTTAGATGGTTACACCTCGGGTGGCTACACCTTC. Translation gives CASSLDGYTSGGYTF.

The chain combines TRBV27 with TRBJ2-2, with TRBD1 matching 8 bases. Trimming cost V 7 bases and J 6 bases; bases outside gene matches: 13. The CDR3 covers 16 residues. Germline V CDR1 and CDR2: MNHEY, SMNVEV (reference sequence). DNA for the CDR3: TGTGCCAGCACCCCATGGACAGGGATCTTTTCCGGGGAGCTGTTTTTT. As protein: CASTPWTGIFSGELFF.

V and J are TRBV5-6 and TRBJ2-1, with D perhaps TRBD1 (6 bases). The CDR3 runs 15 residues. Trimming left V 3 bases short and J 6 bases short, with 16 bases between. CDR1 SGHDT and CDR2 YYEEEE come from the germline V gene. The CDR3 sequence is CASSSLRGLGNEQFF. CDR3 nucleotides: TGTGCCAGCAGCTCTTTAAGGGGGTTAGGCAATGAGCAGTTCTTC.

The rearrangement uses TRBV29-1 and TRBJ1-2; D call uncertain. The CDR3 totals 11 residues. Germline CDR1 and CDR2: SQVTM and ANQGSEA. With 4 bases removed from V and 6 bases from J, the gap between germline ends came to 9 bases. CDR3 sequence: CSVAHKDGYTF. CDR3 bases: TGCAGCGTTGCCCACAAAGATGGCTACACCTTC.

The V and J genes are TRBV27 and TRBJ1-5, with D uncertain. Trimming removed 0 bases from V and 5 bases from J, with 5 bases in between. The CDR3 spans 13 residues. Germline V gene lookup returns CDR1 MNHEY and CDR2 SMNVEV (reference sequence). CDR3 sequence: CASSLSKDQPQHF. The CDR3 coding sequence is TGTGCCAGCAGTTTATCGAAGGATCAGCCCCAGCATTTT.

V usage is TRBV6-1 and J usage is TRBJ2-5; maybe TRBD1 (6 bases). V shed 7 bases and J shed 1 base, with 16 bases lying between them. The CDR3 runs to 15 residues. Germline CDR1 MNHNS, CDR2 SASEGT. The CDR3 nucleotides read TGTGCCAGCACCCCAAGAGACAGGATCCAAGAGACCCAGTACTTC. As protein: CASTPRDRIQETQYF.

The chain couples TRBV4-2 to TRBJ2-1; 10 positions match TRBD2. The V and J ends lost 2 bases and 2 bases, in that order; junction bases with no gene match: 6. The CDR3 consists of 17 residues. Per the germline V gene, CDR1 is LGHNA and CDR2 is YNFKEQ. The CDR3 spells CASSQTIAGGTYNEQFF. The CDR3 coding sequence is TGTGCCAGCAGCCAAACTATAGCGGGGGGCACCTACAATGAGCAGTTCTTC.

The V and J genes are TRBV15 and TRBJ2-2; D call uncertain. V dropped 0 bases and J dropped 0 bases, with 14 bases sitting between them. The CDR3 consists of 18 residues. Per germline, CDR1 LNHNV and CDR2 YYDKDF (reference sequence). CDR3: CATSRDPAKEPNTGELFF. The CDR3 region has the DNA TGTGCCACCAGCAGAGATCCGGCGAAGGAACCGAACACCGGGGAGCTGTTTTTT.

V gene TRBV2 combines with J gene TRBJ1-5; the D is unclear. V was shortened by 3 bases and J by 1 base, with 10 bases between the two germline ends. CDR3 length equals 15 residues. The germline CDR1 and CDR2 sequences are SNHLY and FYNNEI. The CDR3 loop is CASSDHRNSNQPQHF. CDR3 DNA sequence: TGTGCCAGCAGTGACCACCGAAACAGCAATCAGCCCCAGCATTTT. Using reference TRBV2 and TRBJ1-5 for the parts outside the CDR3, the full variable domain is EPEVTQTPSHQVTQMGQEVILRCVPISNHLYFYWYRQILGQKVEFLVSFYNNEISEKSEIFDDQFSVERPDGSNFTLKIRSTKLEDSAMYFCASSDHRNSNQPQHFGDGTRLSIL.

This rearrangement joins TRBV9 to TRBJ2-1, with no clear D. CDR3 size: 16 residues. Germline V gene lookup returns CDR1 SGDLS and CDR2 YYNGEE. V lost 1 base to trimming and J lost 0 bases, with 11 bases between them. CDR3 nucleotides: TGTGCCAGCAGCGTAAAAGTTCCCAGCTCCTACAATGAGCAGTTCTTC. Translating it yields CASSVKVPSSYNEQFF.

This chain links TRBV29-1 with TRBJ2-3; tentatively, D is TRBD1 or TRBD2 (5 bases each). Trimming cost V 0 bases and J 2 bases, with 15 bases left between them. The CDR3 spans 16 residues. The V gene's germline CDR1 is SQVTM and CDR2 ANQGSEA. This CDR3 reads CSVEDRGTRNTDTQYF. For the CDR3, the DNA is TGCAGCGTTGAAGATCGGGGCACCCGGAACACAGATACGCAGTATTTT.

V usage is TRBV19 and J usage is TRBJ1-1; possibly TRBD1 for D (5 bases). The CDR3 runs 17 residues. Germline V CDR1 and CDR2: LNHDA, SQIVND (reference sequence). V was pared by 6 bases and J by 10 bases, with 30 bases between. The CDR3 protein is CASSPLWGSGSWVLAFF. CDR3 DNA sequence: TGTGCCAGTAGCCCCCTCTGGGGTTCAGGGAGTTGGGTTCTAGCTTTCTTT.

This clone is a singleton in its sample. In nucleotides, the CDR3 is TGCGCCAGCAGCCCGGAAGGACAGGGTAGGTGGAATGAGCAGTTCTTC. It specifies CASSPEGQGRWNEQFF. This rearrangement joins TRBV5-1 to TRBJ2-1; 8 bases are shared with TRBD1. The V segment lost 4 bases and the J segment 7 bases; nucleotides outside the gene matches: 13. The CDR3 loop spans 16 amino acids. CDR1 is SGHRS and CDR2 is YFSETQ in the germline V gene.

V and J are TRBV29-1 and TRBJ1-4; the D gene is possibly TRBD1 (6 bases). Trimming pared 8 bases from V and 8 bases from J, leaving 18 bases between. The germline CDR1 and CDR2 sequences are SQVTM and ANQGSEA. The CDR3 sequence is 13 residues long. In nucleotides, the CDR3 is TGCAGCTCCTTTAGGGGGTTTCACGAAAAACTGTTTTTT. As protein: CSSFRGFHEKLFF.

The chain carries TRBV7-3 and TRBJ2-3; D not certain. The CDR3 has 11 amino acids. Trimming shortened V by 3 bases and J by 6 bases, and 4 bases separated the two germline ends. In germline, CDR1 is SGHTA, CDR2 FQGTGA. The CDR3 spells CASSFGDTQYF. CDR3 nucleotides: TGTGCCAGCAGCTTCGGGGATACGCAGTATTTT.